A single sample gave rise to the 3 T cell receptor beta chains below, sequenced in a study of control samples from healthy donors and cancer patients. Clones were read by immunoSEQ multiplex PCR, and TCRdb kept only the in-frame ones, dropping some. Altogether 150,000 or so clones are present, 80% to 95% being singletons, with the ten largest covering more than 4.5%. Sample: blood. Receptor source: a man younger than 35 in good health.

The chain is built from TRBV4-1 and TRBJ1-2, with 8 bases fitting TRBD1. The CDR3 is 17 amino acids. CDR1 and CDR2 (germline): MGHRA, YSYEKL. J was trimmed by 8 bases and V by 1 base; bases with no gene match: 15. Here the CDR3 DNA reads TGCGCCAGCAGCCAAGTGAGAGACAGGGGCCCCGGTGGGGGCTACACCTTC. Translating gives CASSQVRDRGPGGGYTF.

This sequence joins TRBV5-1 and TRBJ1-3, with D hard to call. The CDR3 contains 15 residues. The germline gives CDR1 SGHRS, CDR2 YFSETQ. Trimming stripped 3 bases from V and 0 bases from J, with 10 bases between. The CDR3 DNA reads TGCGCCAGCAGCTCGACACCCAACTCTGGAAACACCATATATTTT. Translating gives CASSSTPNSGNTIYF.

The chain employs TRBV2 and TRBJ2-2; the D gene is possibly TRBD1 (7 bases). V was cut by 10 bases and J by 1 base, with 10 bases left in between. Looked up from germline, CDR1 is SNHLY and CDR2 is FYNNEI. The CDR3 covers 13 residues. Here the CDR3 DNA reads TGTGCCAACAGGGGACTGAACACCGGGGAGCTGTTTTTT. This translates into CANRGLNTGELFF. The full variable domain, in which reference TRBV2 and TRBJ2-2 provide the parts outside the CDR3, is EPEVTQTPSHQVTQMGQEVILRCVPISNHLYFYWYRQILGQKVEFLVSFYNNEISEKSEIFDDQFSVERPDGSNFTLKIRSTKLEDSAMYFCANRGLNTGELFFGEGSRLTVL.